The T cell receptor (beta chain) under discussion was sequenced for a study of brain T cells in children with intractable seizures. Overall study results and limits: Only CDR3 sequence similarity suggested viral specificity, without known HCMV serostatus.

Of note for this clone: The target antigen is unknown.

Described time point: blood from clinic visit 5 months post-surgery; TSC patient then seizure free. Before surgery, patients took at least one anti-epileptic drug. The method was immunoSEQ multiplex PCR; TCRdb's version includes in-frame clones alone and lacks a portion of them. Of approximately 330,000 clones detected, roughly 92% appear once; the ten largest clones hold about 6%. Germline V gene lookup returns CDR1 SGHRS and CDR2 YFSETQ. The CDR3 totals 17 residues. V lost 3 bases to trimming and J lost 10 bases; unmatched junction nucleotides: 19. The chain combines TRBV5-1 with TRBJ2-1; 7 positions match TRBD1. Sequencing used peripheral blood, obtained around 5 months after surgery. The receptor was derived from a boy in the first two years of life with tuberous sclerosis and intractable seizures. The CDR3 protein is CASSSNRKGTALGEQFF. The CDR3 DNA reads TGCGCCAGCAGCTCGAACAGAAAGGGGACAGCACTTGGGGAGCAGTTCTTC. The full variable domain, rest sourced from reference TRBV5-1 and TRBJ2-1, is KAGVTQTPRYLIKTRGQQVTLSCSPISGHRSVSWYQQTPGQGLQFLFEYFSETQRNKGNFPGRFSGRQFSNSRSEMNVSTLELGDSALYLCASSSNRKGTALGEQFFGPGTRLTVL.